The source of this T cell receptor beta chain is a study of immune evolution from preneoplasia to lung adenocarcinoma (dated by TCRdb to about 2021). With respect to the entire study: Immune contexture across lung adenocarcinoma precursors and invasive adenocarcinoma was profiled using immune gene expression, TCR sequencing and multiplex immunofluorescence. Resected precursor lesions (AAH, AIS, MIA) and invasive adenocarcinomas were each compared against paired morphologically normal lung tissue. Sample size was based on specimen availability rather than a prior power calculation. Whole exome sequencing and methylation data from the same cohort of nodules were integrated with the immune data. In total, the cohort included 45 to 65 patients with pulmonary nodules, all of whom underwent surgical resection. TCR sequencing data were obtained from 51 patients. It was reported in the study that 90 to 120 samples were used for TCR sequencing. POLYSOLVER was used to infer class I HLA alleles from exome data, and LOHHLA was used to detect allele-specific HLA loss.

With respect to this clone: It lacks a known antigen. No clone much larger than this one lies a single base away; base qualities are absent.

CDR1 and CDR2 are read off the germline V gene as SGHNT and YENEEA. Including the terminal cysteine and phenylalanine, the CDR3 comprises 13 residues. Left in the record is the CDR3 DNA by itself, 39 bases read in frame from the first base. V drops 0 bases and J drops 2 bases, leaving 4 bases in between. Paper-wide results and their limitations: Clonality was highest in normal lung, while later-stage lesions appeared to show lower clonality but higher T cell density and diversity. Findings were based on association rather than direct causation; larger cohorts with long-term follow-up and longitudinal biopsies were deemed needed. All patients were from Japan and China, so applicability to Western populations was uncertain. Top T cell clone frequencies were highest in normal lung and appeared to decrease progressively from AAH through AIS, MIA and invasive adenocarcinoma.

Resection was performed on patients in Japan or China between 2014 and 2017. The histologic diagnosis of each case was independently confirmed on H&E slides by two lung cancer pathologists. The AllPrep DNA/RNA FFPE Kit was used to isolate DNA from FFPE tissue. Using the immunoSEQ hsTCRbeta Kit, TCR beta CDR3 regions were sequenced from DNA. On the study's bioinformatics: The ImmunoSEQ Analyzer was used to analyse the TCR sequencing data. T cell clonality was calculated on productive rearrangements as 1 minus Pielou's evenness. To measure T cell diversity, the inverse Simpson index was applied to productive templates. T cell density was expressed as TCR beta template counts normalized to usable DNA, with usable DNA estimated by amplifying and sequencing housekeeping genes. Two-sided Kruskal-Wallis tests were used to compare TCR metrics across histologic stages. In TCRdb, the immuneACCESS table is reduced to in-frame sequences with V and J assigned. These tables do not hold every clone; where another copy was compared, an unresolved V gene accounts for under half, and the others remain unexplained. V, J and clone size derive from that table, while D and trimming were established from the DNA sequence. This sample lists several thousand clones; over 70% were detected once. Roughly 8.9% of the sample goes to the ten largest clones.

This clonotype was obtained from a person aged 65-85 years with lung adenocarcinoma. Sequenced sample: FFPE adjacent normal lung tissue. The chain is encoded by TRBV11-3 joined to TRBJ2-5, with the D gene uncertain. The CDR3 amino acid sequence is: CASSLDGQETQYF. The DNA sequence is TGTGCCAGCAGCTTAGACGGACAAGAGACCCAGTACTTC.